The 24 T cell receptor beta chains below were found in one sample sequenced in a study of blood T cell repertoires in COVID-19. Repertoires were generated with immunoSEQ multiplex PCR, while TCRdb's copy carries only in-frame clones and drops some. The sample holds 300,000 to 500,000 clones, around nine tenths seen once. The sequenced material came from PBMCs or T cells enriched from blood (not recorded which). Receptor source: a woman aged 25 to 39 with acute COVID-19.

V usage is TRBV5-1 and J usage is TRBJ2-2; tentatively, D is TRBD1 (5 bases). Germline V gene data show CDR1 as SGHRS and CDR2 as YFSETQ. V lost 4 bases to trimming and J lost 4 bases, with 11 bases between them. CDR3 size: 14 residues. Here the CDR3 DNA reads TGCGCCAGCAGCAGCAGGGTCGGCACCGGGGAGCTGTTTTTT. Encoded protein: CASSSRVGTGELFF.

CDR3 region: CASSFNSGGANEQFF. The CDR3 coding sequence is TGCGCCAGCAGCTTTAATAGCGGGGGGGCTAATGAGCAGTTCTTC. The chain joins TRBV5-1 to TRBJ2-1, with 11 bases matching TRBD2. Germline loops: CDR1 SGHRS, CDR2 YFSETQ. The V gene end was trimmed by 2 bases and the J gene end by 7 bases; junction bases not matched to a gene: 5. The CDR3 contains 15 residues.

The chain has TRBV29-1 and TRBJ2-1, with D uncertain. The CDR3 covers 13 residues. Deletions cut 4 bases from V and 6 bases from J, with 13 bases between. CDR1 is SQVTM, CDR2 ANQGSEA, per germline. The CDR3 nucleotides read TGCAGCGTTGTGGGCCTACCCCCCAATGAGCAGTTCTTC. Translating gives CSVVGLPPNEQFF.

The rearrangement uses TRBV10-3 and TRBJ2-7; 8 bases are a match to TRBD1. CDR1 and CDR2 from the germline V gene are ENHRY and SYGVKD. V shed 0 bases and J 1 base; nucleotides not matched to a gene: 8. The CDR3 length is 17 residues. DNA for the CDR3: TGTGCCATCAGTGAGTCCTCGACCGGGGACAGGTCCTACGAGCAGTACTTC. It codes for CAISESSTGDRSYEQYF.

The chain joins TRBV7-2 to TRBJ1-3; 9 bases fit TRBD1. Losses at the gene ends were 3 bases for V and 3 bases for J; bases not matched to a gene: 6. The CDR3 covers 16 residues. The V gene's germline CDR1 is SGHTA and CDR2 FQGNSA. The CDR3 loop is CASSFLGTGSGNTIYF. For the CDR3, the DNA is TGTGCCAGCAGCTTCCTAGGGACAGGGAGTGGAAACACCATATATTTT. Drawing the rest from reference TRBV7-2 and TRBJ1-3, the complete variable domain is GAGVSQSPSNKVTEKGKDVELRCDPISGHTALYWYRQSLGQGLEFLIYFQGNSAPDKSGLPSDRFSAERTGGSVSTLTIQRTQQEDSAVYLCASSFLGTGSGNTIYFGEGSWLTVV.

CDR3 loop: CASRLGPTDTQYF. The CDR3 nucleotides read TGTGCCAGCAGACTGGGGCCTACAGATACGCAGTATTTT. The chain joins TRBV12-3 or TRBV12-4 to TRBJ2-3; a weak D match, TRBD1 (5 bases). The CDR3 contains 13 residues. Trimming cost V 6 bases and J 3 bases, with 10 bases left between them.

This clone has only a few counts. The chain combines TRBV29-1 with TRBJ1-1, with 10 bases matching TRBD1. The J segment lost 0 bases and the V segment lost 7 bases, leaving 5 bases of the junction unmatched. CDR1 is SQVTM, CDR2 ANQGSEA, per germline. The CDR3 is 14 residues long. The DNA for the CDR3 is TGCAGCGGCAGGACAGGGGGGATGAACACTGAAGCTTTCTTT. Translating gives CSGRTGGMNTEAFF.

The gene calls are TRBV6-2 or TRBV6-3 and TRBJ1-6; weak D call: TRBD1 (6 bases). V was pared by 5 bases and J by 9 bases, with 20 bases between. The CDR3 contains 16 residues. Germline V CDR1 and CDR2: MNHEY, SVGEGT. In DNA form, the CDR3 reads TGTGCCAGCAGTCACCCGGGACAACGAGGGGTTTCACCCCTCCACTTT. This gives the protein CASSHPGQRGVSPLHF.

This chain links TRBV19 with TRBJ1-1, with no clear D. V was trimmed by 1 base and J by 4 bases, leaving 7 bases between them. CDR1 and CDR2 from the germline V gene are LNHDA and SQIVND (reference sequence). CDR3 length: 13 amino acids. The chain's CDR3 is CASSIGVFTEAFF. CDR3 in DNA: TGTGCCAGTAGTATAGGCGTGTTCACTGAAGCTTTCTTT.

The J gene is TRBJ2-7, the V gene TRBV3-1 (or the pseudogene TRBV3-2); 7 positions agree with TRBD2. Germline V gene lookup returns CDR1 LGHDT and CDR2 YNNKEL (reference sequence). V was pared by 4 bases and J by 2 bases, with 2 bases of the junction left unmatched. The CDR3 runs to 13 residues. The CDR3 bases are TGTGCCAGCAGCCCTAGCGGCACCTACGAGCAGTACTTC. This codes for CASSPSGTYEQYF.

This sequence joins TRBV9 and TRBJ2-3; D might be TRBD2 (6 bases). The CDR3 length is 15 residues. The V and J ends lost 0 bases and 2 bases respectively, with 10 bases between them. CDR1 and CDR2 from the germline V gene are SGDLS and YYNGEE. CDR3 coding DNA: TGTGCCAGCAGCGTAGGGGGACTTATCACAGATACGCAGTATTTT. This translates into CASSVGGLITDTQYF.

CDR3 loop: CASSWGGRPSAEAFF. The CDR3 region has the DNA TGTGCCAGCAGCTGGGGGGGTAGACCGAGCGCTGAAGCTTTCTTT. The V call is TRBV7-9, the J call TRBJ1-1; TRBD1 might be the D (5 bases). Germline V gives CDR1 SEHNR, CDR2 FQNEAQ (reference sequence). Deletions cut 4 bases from V and 6 bases from J, with 18 bases between. There are 15 residues in the CDR3.

V usage is TRBV5-1 and J usage is TRBJ2-7, with TRBD2 matching over 9 bases. CDR1 and CDR2 from the germline V gene are SGHRS and YFSETQ. This CDR3 contains 14 residues. With 3 bases clipped from V and 7 bases from J, the junction kept 8 bases outside the gene matches. CDR3 sequence (DNA): TGCGCCAGCAGCTCCGGGACTAGCTACCGGGAGCAGTACTTC. Protein sequence: CASSSGTSYREQYF.

This chain connects TRBV19 to TRBJ1-5; D may be TRBD1 (6 bases). The CDR3 covers 18 residues. Germline-derived CDR1 and CDR2 are LNHDA and SQIVND (reference sequence). V was cut by 0 bases and J by 0 bases, with 15 bases left in between. The CDR3 DNA follows: TGTGCCAGTAGTATAGATCTCGGCAGGGGTTATAGCAATCAGCCCCAGCATTTT. Protein product: CASSIDLGRGYSNQPQHF.

The rearrangement uses TRBV3-1 (or the pseudogene TRBV3-2) and TRBJ1-5; D unresolved. V lost 1 base and J 3 bases, leaving 16 bases between the germline ends. From germline, CDR1 is LGHDT and CDR2 YNNKEL (reference sequence). CDR3 size: 17 residues. The CDR3 loop reads CASSQARGAFDNQPQHF. The CDR3 DNA follows: TGTGCCAGCAGCCAAGCACGGGGAGCTTTCGACAATCAGCCCCAGCATTTT.

The chain couples TRBV2 to TRBJ2-1, with 9 bases fitting TRBD2. This CDR3 spans 14 amino acids. The V segment lost 7 bases and the J segment 8 bases; nucleotides outside the gene matches: 9. Per the germline V gene, CDR1 is SNHLY and CDR2 is FYNNEI. CDR3 amino acids: CASKPLAGTHEQFF. The CDR3 DNA is TGTGCCAGCAAGCCCCTAGCGGGGACTCATGAGCAGTTCTTC.

The chain employs TRBV2 and TRBJ2-5, with 7 bases identical to TRBD2. The CDR3 totals 16 residues. Per the germline V gene, CDR1 is SNHLY and CDR2 is FYNNEI. J gave up 4 bases and V 4 bases, and 12 bases lay outside the gene matches. The CDR3 nucleotides read TGTGCCAGCAGTGGACACCTTGGACTAGGAAGAGAGACCCAGTACTTC. It is translated as CASSGHLGLGRETQYF.

V gene TRBV6-5 combines with J gene TRBJ1-3; no clear D. The CDR3 runs 14 residues. CDR1 and CDR2 from the germline V gene are MNHEY and SVGAGI. The V end was cut by 8 bases, the J end by 0 bases, with 11 bases between. CDR3 protein: CASLRDFSGNTIYF. The CDR3 region has the DNA TGTGCCAGCTTAAGAGACTTCTCTGGAAACACCATATATTTT.

The rearrangement links TRBV6-1 to TRBJ1-3, with 8 bases fitting TRBD1. This CDR3 contains 16 residues. CDR1 is MNHNS and CDR2 is SASEGT in the germline V gene. After removal of 4 bases from V and 0 bases from J, the junction contained 5 bases not matched to a gene. The CDR3 coding sequence is TGTGCCAGCAGTGGGAGGGACAGGAGCTCTGGAAACACCATATATTTT. Amino acids: CASSGRDRSSGNTIYF.

V is TRBV20-1 and J is TRBJ1-6; D unresolved. Germline CDR1 DFQATT, CDR2 SNEGSKA (reference sequence). The CDR3 runs to 12 residues. V was clipped by 3 bases and J by 9 bases, with 9 bases between them. The CDR3 spells CSASPRGSPLHF. The CDR3 nucleotides are TGCAGTGCTAGTCCCCGGGGTTCACCCCTCCACTTT.

V and J are TRBV19 and TRBJ2-7; possible D gene TRBD2, 5 bases. Germline loops: CDR1 LNHDA, CDR2 SQIVND (reference sequence). The ends were cut back, 2 bases at V and 4 bases at J, with 15 bases in the middle. The CDR3 consists of 15 residues. This CDR3 reads CASSITRATIYEQYF. CDR3 bases: TGTGCCAGTAGTATAACGAGGGCAACCATTTACGAGCAGTACTTC.

This chain joins TRBV29-1 and TRBJ2-7; 7 nucleotides agree with TRBD1. With 6 bases clipped from V and 5 bases from J, the junction kept 4 bases outside the gene matches. The CDR3 consists of 11 residues. The germline V gene encodes CDR1 SQVTM and CDR2 ANQGSEA. The CDR3 coding sequence is TGCAGCGTCCGAGGGGGCCACGAGCAGTACTTC. It is translated as CSVRGGHEQYF.

The chain links TRBV19 to TRBJ2-1; 8 bases are a match to TRBD1. CDR3 size: 14 residues. CDR1 is LNHDA and CDR2 is SQIVND in the germline V gene (reference sequence). The trim removed 2 bases at V and 3 bases at J, leaving 0 bases unmatched. CDR3 sequence: CASSITGGYNEQFF. Here the CDR3 DNA reads TGTGCCAGTAGTATAACAGGGGGCTACAATGAGCAGTTCTTC.

The chain recombines TRBV29-1 with TRBJ2-7, with 9 bases aligning to TRBD1. Germline V lookup: CDR1 SQVTM, CDR2 ANQGSEA. Trimming took 7 bases from V and 2 from J; bases not matched to a gene: 12. This CDR3 contains 15 residues. CDR3 residues: CSGLDQGDRAYEQYF. In DNA form, the CDR3 reads TGCAGCGGTCTCGACCAGGGGGACAGGGCCTACGAGCAGTACTTC.